The source of this T cell receptor beta chain is a study of cytomegalovirus exposure and HLA in healthy donors. The study's findings and limits: Specific recognition of CMV antigens was confirmed in vitro for a few chains (all CMV-associated). A missense DCLRE1C variant was associated with V- and J-gene trimming of TCR beta chains in a later analysis, and an independent cohort replicated the association. Several of the most significant clusters appeared, in a later analysis, to be linked to common viral pathogens.

Healthy bone marrow donors supplied every sample. Notes on this clone: Its specificity is not known.

The CDR3 is 15 amino acids. J gave up 7 bases and V 0 bases, and 6 bases lay outside the gene matches. CDR1 and CDR2 from the germline V gene are MDHEN and SYDVKM. Both 60 Vbeta primers and 13 Jbeta primers went into the PCR. Libraries were prepared by immunoSEQ multiplex PCR; TCRdb keeps only in-frame clonotypes and omits some of them. The table includes 150,000 to 200,000 clones, around three quarters detected once. The origin of this receptor is a woman aged 30 to 39 in good health and CMV-seronegative. V is TRBV28 and J is TRBJ2-1; TRBD2 matches at 7 bases. Sample: PBMCs. CDR3 in amino acids: CASSLWAISGNEQFF. The CDR3 nucleotides are TGTGCCAGCAGTTTATGGGCTATTAGCGGGAATGAGCAGTTCTTC.